This TCR beta chain comes out of a study of neurological immune-mediated disorders (dated by TCRdb to between 2019 and 2020). About the full investigation: Among the 34 multiple sclerosis patients, approximately 30 had relapsing-remitting MS and 3 had secondary progressive MS. Of the roughly 71 subjects in the cohort, about 14 were HAM/TSP patients, roughly 34 were multiple sclerosis patients, and approximately 20 were healthy controls. The study compared peripheral blood TCR-beta repertoires of HTLV-I-associated myelopathy (HAM/TSP) patients, multiple sclerosis patients and healthy controls using UMI-based sequencing. Longitudinal samples, technical triplicates and paired sorted CD4+ and CD8+ T-cell subsets, alongside PBMC samples, were included among the roughly 100 TCR-beta libraries.

For unsorted PBMC libraries, 2 million PBMCs were used after storage in RNAlater at -80 degrees C until RNA extraction. Multiple sclerosis patients were enrolled in a US clinical protocol evaluating disease progression by magnetic resonance imaging. Peripheral blood underwent Ficoll-Hypaque density gradient centrifugation to isolate PBMCs, which were then cryopreserved in liquid nitrogen. To synthesize cDNA, template-switch 5'RACE was performed with a primer carrying a 10-nucleotide random unique molecular identifier so that each TCR transcript was tagged. Every sequencing run yielded over 190 million TCR-beta sequences covering 15-18 subjects. The RNeasy kit was used to extract total RNA. The KAPA Real-time Library Amplification kit was used to amplify TCR-beta VDJ regions with primers targeting the TCR constant region and the 5'RACE anchor. Sample indexes and Illumina adaptors were added in a first PCR, and a second PCR then increased library yield. After Ampure bead purification, the TCR product of roughly 650 bp was size-selected on a 2% E-gel SizeSelection system. Before pooling, libraries had their quality checked on a Bioanalyzer, their concentration measured with Qubit, and their quantity determined with the Kapa Library Quantification kit. Paired-end 2 x 150 bp sequencing of the libraries was performed on an Illumina HiSeq 2500. To increase sequence diversity, about 25-30% phiX was spiked into each library pool. From the authors' description of their analysis: The quality-filtered reads were processed with the UMI-based MiGEC pipeline, whose error correction step removed more than 80% of the raw TCR sequences. IMGT germline references were used for aligning VDJ genes, and each clonotype was defined as a unique CDR3 amino acid sequence together with its V-J genes. VDJtools evaluated clonal expansion, Shannon diversity and CDR3 relatedness (CalcPairwiseDistances, ClusterSamples); CLCbio workbench built phylogenetic trees. Expanded clones were defined as having at least 8 unique UMIs, based on coefficient-of-variation modelling across technical triplicates. TCRdb reran the public reads through fastp at Q25 and MiXCR, keeping productive beta chains. Rows merge per CDR3 protein into single entries with the most common DNA and genes. The V and J calls were not made by the authors but by TCRdb's processing. The sample table records about 120,000 distinct CDR3 sequences; more than 2.5% of these occur just once. In total, the top ten clones hold roughly 1.3% of the sample.

Points the paper makes about the study in general: No association of the MS cluster with clinical or MRI features was observed, and the need for larger cohorts was stated by the authors. In phylogenetic analysis, the repertoires of 18 of 34 MS patients grouped into a cluster of related CDR3 sequences, which suggests a possible signature at the repertoire level. Across subjects, expanded clones never shared an identical CDR3 amino acid sequence, which suggests that the TCR-beta repertoires in every group were private. TCR clonal expansion was highest in HAM/TSP patients and lowest in MS patients, with MS patients falling below even healthy controls.

Ten or more counts support this clonotype. This receptor's antigen is unknown. No base-level quality is on record; no much larger clone is a single base apart. The clonotype was recovered from a woman aged 25 to 45 with multiple sclerosis. Sample: PBMCs.

DNA sequence: TGTGCCAGCAGTTACCACAGGGGGCTGGGTGGCTACACCTTC. It is translated as CASSYHRGLGGYTF. The sequence is built from TRBV27 and TRBJ1-2; 9 of the junction bases match TRBD1. CDR3 length: 14 amino acids, cysteine to phenylalanine. Just the 42-base CDR3 DNA is kept, in frame starting at base 1. As encoded in the germline V gene (reference sequence), CDR1 is MNHEY while CDR2 is SMNVEV. At the junction V is shortened by 4 bases and J by 7 bases; bases outside the gene matches: 7.